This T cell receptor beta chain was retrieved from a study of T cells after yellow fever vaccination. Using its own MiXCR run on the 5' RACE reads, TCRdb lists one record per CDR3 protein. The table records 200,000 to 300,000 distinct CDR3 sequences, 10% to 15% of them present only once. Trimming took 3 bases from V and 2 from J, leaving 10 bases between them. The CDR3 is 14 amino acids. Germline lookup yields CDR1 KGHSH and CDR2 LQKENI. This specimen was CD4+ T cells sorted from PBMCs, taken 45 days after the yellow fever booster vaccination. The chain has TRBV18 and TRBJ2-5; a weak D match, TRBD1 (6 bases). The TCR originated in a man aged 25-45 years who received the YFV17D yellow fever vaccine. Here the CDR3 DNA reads TGTGCCAGCTCACCCCGGACAGTGCAAGAGACCCAGTACTTC. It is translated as CASSPRTVQETQYF.